These 21 T cell receptor beta chains originate from one sample sequenced in a study of blood T cells in healthy people across ages. Combining a sample-barcoded 5' primer with a J-beta primer mix, a second PCR ran for about 7 to 11 cycles. TCRdb reanalysed the 5' RACE reads using MiXCR and keeps one entry per CDR3 protein. The table has about 1.8 million distinct CDR3 sequences, roughly 49% seen once. Source material: blood. These receptors all stem from a woman aged 35 to 49 in good health.

The chain employs TRBV12-3 or TRBV12-4 and TRBJ2-3, with a tentative D call TRBD1 (5 bases). Trimming stripped 1 base from V and 14 bases from J, with 16 bases between. The CDR3 spans 13 residues. CDR3 nucleotide sequence: TGTGCCAGCAGTTTAGGAAGGGGCAGATACGCGTATTTT. Its translation is CASSLGRGRYAYF.

The rearrangement joins TRBV5-1 to TRBJ2-7, with 7 bases that match TRBD1. Losses at the gene ends were 3 bases for V and 1 base for J; bases not matched to a gene: 7. The CDR3 is made up of 15 amino acids. Germline CDR1 SGHRS, CDR2 YFSETQ. CDR3 in amino acids: CASSSGQSRSYEQYF. CDR3 coding DNA: TGCGCCAGCAGCTCGGGACAGTCCAGATCCTACGAGCAGTACTTC.

V is TRBV20-1 and J is TRBJ1-2, with D perhaps TRBD1 (6 bases). The CDR3 extends over 11 amino acids. The germline CDR1 and CDR2 sequences are DFQATT and SNEGSKA (reference sequence). V lost 5 bases, J lost 8 bases, and 12 bases lay in between. CDR3 DNA sequence: TGCAGTGCTCGGGGTCAGGGGGGCTACACCTTC. Protein product: CSARGQGGYTF.

This clonotype was picked up a small number of times. The chain recombines TRBV3-1 with TRBJ2-7; D gene uncertain. This CDR3 has 13 residues. Looked up from germline, CDR1 is LGHDT and CDR2 is YNNKEL (reference sequence). The V gene lost 1 base and the J gene lost 6 bases, with 10 bases spanning the gap. This chain's CDR3 is CASSQGLIGEQYF. As DNA, the CDR3 is TGTGCCAGCAGCCAAGGGCTTATCGGCGAGCAGTACTTC.

This rearrangement joins TRBV2 to TRBJ1-2; D may be TRBD1 (5 bases). The germline V and J ends were trimmed by 5 bases and 8 bases, with 12 bases remaining between them. The CDR3 runs 12 residues. CDR1 is SNHLY and CDR2 is FYNNEI in the germline V gene. The CDR3 reads CASSTGWGGYTF. The CDR3, as DNA: TGTGCCAGCAGTACGGGCTGGGGGGGCTACACCTTC.

In the case of this clonotype: A much larger clone differs by one base, so this may be a read error. The rearrangement joins TRBV5-1 to TRBJ2-7, with TRBD2 as a possible D gene (5 bases). V shed 4 bases and J shed 7 bases, with 21 bases lying between them. The CDR3 totals 15 residues. Germline V lookup: CDR1 SGHRS, CDR2 YFSETQ. Here the CDR3 DNA reads TGCGCCAGCAGCCCCCCGGGAAATGCCTACAATGAGCAGTACTTC. Translating gives CASSPPGNAYNEQYF.

This clonotype was seen more than once but under ten times. The J gene is TRBJ2-5, the V gene TRBV6-2 or TRBV6-3; no clear D. Per the germline V gene, CDR1 is MNHEY and CDR2 is SVGEGT. The CDR3 contains 12 residues. V was pared by 7 bases and J by 7 bases, with 13 bases between. Written as DNA, the CDR3 is TGTGCCAGCACCGGGCGGTCTGGGACCCAGTACTTC. It codes for CASTGRSGTQYF.

A few counts support this clonotype. The chain couples TRBV12-3 or TRBV12-4 to TRBJ2-4; D call uncertain. The J call may be wrong; the DNA end is better matched by TRBJ2-7. This CDR3 has 12 residues. The CDR3 protein is CASSDDGYEQYF. CDR3 DNA: TGTGCCAGCAGTGACGATGGTTACGAGCAGTACTTC.

The chain uses TRBV12-3 or TRBV12-4 and TRBJ2-2, with a tentative D call TRBD2 (6 bases). This CDR3 contains 14 residues. For the CDR3, the DNA is TGTGCAGTGACGGGGGTTATGAACACCGGGGAGCTGTTTTTT. This encodes CAVTGVMNTGELFF.

The V gene is TRBV20-1, the J gene TRBJ2-7; D assignment may be TRBD1 or TRBD2 (5 bases each). Germline V gene data show CDR1 as DFQATT and CDR2 as SNEGSKA (reference sequence). This CDR3 has 14 amino acids. V lost 6 bases and J 0 bases, leaving 15 bases between the germline ends. The CDR3 region is CSATGTPGSYEQYF. The DNA for the CDR3 is TGCAGTGCAACCGGGACCCCAGGCTCCTACGAGCAGTACTTC.

This clonotype has more than one count but fewer than ten. V and J are TRBV6-6 and TRBJ2-5; no clear D. Germline V gene lookup returns CDR1 MNHNY and CDR2 SVGAGI (reference sequence). The V end lost 0 bases, the J end lost 4 bases, and 9 bases lay between the germline ends. This CDR3 comprises 14 residues. In DNA form, the CDR3 reads TGTGCCAGCAGTTACTCCGGCCTTGGAGAGACCCAGTACTTC. Translating it yields CASSYSGLGETQYF.

The CDR3 sequence is CASSYAAVYGYTF. The CDR3 nucleotides read TGTGCCAGCAGTTACGCGGCAGTCTATGGCTACACCTTC. The chain combines TRBV6-2 or TRBV6-3 with TRBJ1-2; no definite D call. V lost 2 bases and J 4 bases, leaving 8 bases between the germline ends. Germline loops: CDR1 MNHEY, CDR2 SVGEGT. The CDR3 is made up of 13 amino acids.

About this clonotype itself: This may be a read error: a much more frequent sequence differs by one nucleotide. The V gene is TRBV12-3 or TRBV12-4, the J gene TRBJ2-1, with D hard to call. This CDR3 comprises 11 residues. V lost 7 bases to trimming and J lost 2 bases, with 3 bases between them. The CDR3 nucleotides are TGTGCCAGCAATGCCTACAATGAGCAGTTCTTC. Translation gives CASNAYNEQFF.

This clonotype was seen more than once but under ten times. J is TRBJ2-7 and V is TRBV4-2; no definite D call. The germline V and J ends were trimmed by 0 bases and 6 bases, with 6 bases remaining between them. CDR3 length: 12 amino acids. Germline values: CDR1 LGHNA, CDR2 YNFKEQ. CDR3 in DNA: TGTGCCAGCAGCCAAGATTGGGGCGAGCAGTACTTC. Translated: CASSQDWGEQYF.

The chain uses TRBV29-1 and TRBJ2-7, with 10 bases fitting TRBD1. Germline trimming cut 4 bases from V and 7 bases from J; bases unmatched to any gene: 10. Germline V gene lookup returns CDR1 SQVTM and CDR2 ANQGSEA. This CDR3 contains 14 residues. The CDR3 DNA reads TGCAGCGTTGGGGGGACAGGGGTTTCCGATGAGCAGTACTTC. It encodes CSVGGTGVSDEQYF.

This clonotype was detected ten times or more. V is TRBV7-8 and J is TRBJ2-3; the D call may be TRBD1 or TRBD2 (5 bases each). V was pared by 0 bases and J by 3 bases, with 10 bases between. The CDR3 extends over 15 amino acids. Germline V gene sequence: CDR1 SGHVS, CDR2 FQNEAQ. CDR3 in DNA: TGTGCCAGCAGCTTAGCGAGGGGCGGTACAGATACGCAGTATTTT. Its protein is CASSLARGGTDTQYF. Looking up the rest from reference TRBV7-8 and TRBJ2-3 gives the full variable domain: GAGVSQSPRYKVAKRGQDVALRCDPISGHVSLFWYQQALGQGPEFLTYFQNEAQLDKSGLPSDRFFAERPEGSVSTLKIQRTQQEDSAVYLCASSLARGGTDTQYFGPGTRLTVL.

J is TRBJ1-5 and V is TRBV4-2; 7 bases map to TRBD1. This CDR3 contains 15 residues. V was clipped by 4 bases and J by 4 bases; unmatched bases: 7. CDR1 LGHNA and CDR2 YNFKEQ come from the germline V gene. This CDR3 reads CASSPGQSFNQPQHF. The CDR3 bases are TGTGCCAGCAGCCCGGGACAGAGCTTTAATCAGCCCCAGCATTTT.

This clonotype was counted between two and nine times. The CDR3 DNA reads as TGTGCCAGCAGCCAGAAGCCTAGCGGGGGTTTTTATGAGCAGTTCTTC. Amino acid sequence: CASSQKPSGGFYEQFF. This chain links TRBV4-2 with TRBJ2-1; 10 bases are shared with TRBD2. The CDR3 loop spans 16 amino acids. Germline CDR1 is LGHNA and CDR2 is YNFKEQ. The V and J ends lost 3 bases and 8 bases, in that order; junction bases with no gene match: 10.

This chain links TRBV15 with TRBJ2-1; a weak D match, TRBD1 (6 bases). Germline V gene lookup returns CDR1 LNHNV and CDR2 YYDKDF (reference sequence). CDR3 length: 16 amino acids. Trimming cost V 5 bases and J 4 bases, with 18 bases left between them. The CDR3 nucleotides read TGTGCCACCAGCGGAACAGGGAGAGGGGTTTACAATGAGCAGTTCTTC. Protein product: CATSGTGRGVYNEQFF.

This clonotype has a handful of counts. V usage is TRBV6-2 or TRBV6-3 and J usage is TRBJ2-7; D unclear. Germline V gene sequence: CDR1 MNHEY, CDR2 SVGEGT. V was trimmed by 7 bases and J by 5 bases, leaving 21 bases between them. The CDR3 covers 15 residues. CDR3 protein: CASTLRRHVENEQYF. CDR3 DNA: TGTGCCAGCACCCTCCGTCGACACGTAGAGAACGAGCAGTACTTC.

This clonotype has just one count. This rearrangement joins TRBV11-3 to TRBJ2-5; 9 positions match TRBD2. The CDR3 spans 16 residues. The germline V gene has CDR1 SGHNT and CDR2 YENEEA. Germline trimming cut 1 base from V and 11 bases from J; bases unmatched to any gene: 14. The CDR3 bases are TGTGCCAGCAGCTTAGGTCGGCGGGGGGGCTACAATGAGCAGTACTTC. Amino acid sequence: CASSLGRRGGYNEQYF.